This is a list of T cell receptor beta chains from one sample in a study of T cell responses to AZD1222 COVID-19 vaccine. Profiled with immunoSEQ multiplex PCR; TCRdb holds only in-frame clones, not every one. Counted here are tens of thousands of clones, 84% occurring once; the ten biggest clones make up approximately 9.8%. Sequencing used peripheral blood, obtained on day 0 of AZD1222 vaccination. The receptors shown here come from an adult in good health. The CDR3 runs from the conserved cysteine through the conserved F or W. D genes are given only for firm matches. Only some rows state a clone size, as once, few, many or a class for expanded clones.

>TRBJ2-6|NA|TRBV2|NA
CASSDSRAGANVLTF
TGTGCCAGCAGTGATTCCCGGGCTGGGGCCAACGTCCTGACTTTC
>TRBJ1-2|NA|TRBV28|NA
CASSLPRGSGYTF
TGTGCCAGCAGTTTACCCAGGGGCAGTGGCTACACCTTC
>TRBJ1-2|NA|TRBV18|TRBD1
CASSLGTGYGYTF
TGTGCCAGCTCACTGGGGACAGGCTATGGCTACACCTTC
>TRBJ2-5|NA|TRBV9|NA
CASSSQGEETQYF
TGTGCCAGCAGCTCGCAGGGAGAAGAGACCCAGTACTTC
>TRBJ2-1|NA|TRBV7-2|NA
CASSGPAIEQFF
TGTGCCAGCAGCGGCCCGGCCATTGAGCAGTTCTTC
>TRBJ2-5|NA|TRBV6-5|TRBD2
CASRPSGGLQETQYF
TGTGCCAGCAGACCTAGCGGGGGCTTACAAGAGACCCAGTACTTC
>TRBJ2-7|NA|TRBV6-1|NA
CASSEPWYPYEQYF
TGTGCCAGCAGTGAACCATGGTACCCCTACGAGCAGTACTTC
>TRBJ2-7|NA|TRBV19|TRBD1
CASSKTTIISGQGYWYEQYF
TGTGCCAGTAGCAAAACCACAATTATCTCCGGACAGGGATATTGGTACGAGCAGTACTTC
>TRBJ1-2|once|TRBV30|TRBD1
CAWSEDRGYYGYTF
TGTGCCTGGAGTGAAGACAGGGGGTACTATGGCTACACCTTC
>TRBJ1-6|once|TRBV3-1/TRBV3-2|NA
CASSQEDYNSPLHF
TGTGCCAGCAGCCAAGAGGACTATAATTCACCCCTCCACTTT
>TRBJ1-2|few|TRBV27|NA
CASQDSANYGYTF
TGTGCCAGCCAAGACTCCGCTAACTATGGCTACACCTTC
>TRBJ1-1|NA|TRBV27|TRBD1
CASSLSQVRDRGVYTEAFF
TGTGCCAGCAGTTTATCTCAGGTACGGGACAGGGGGGTGTACACTGAAGCTTTCTTT
>TRBJ2-3|NA|TRBV4-3|TRBD2
CASSLAGETSGAAGDTQYF
TGCGCCAGCAGCCTAGCGGGTGAGACTAGCGGGGCTGCAGGAGATACGCAGTATTTT
>TRBJ1-1|NA|TRBV3-1/TRBV3-2|NA
CASSHRDVRNTEAFF
TGTGCCAGCAGTCACAGGGACGTCCGGAACACTGAAGCTTTCTTT
>TRBJ2-1|once|TRBV6-5|TRBD2
CASSYWAGGRDEQFF
TGTGCCAGCAGTTACTGGGCGGGGGGGCGAGATGAGCAGTTCTTC
>TRBJ2-1|NA|TRBV27|TRBD2
CASSVTSGGVVEQFF
TGTGCCAGCAGCGTCACTAGCGGGGGGGTAGTTGAGCAGTTCTTC
>TRBJ1-1|NA|TRBV5-1|NA
CASSPREGGNTEAFF
TGCGCCAGCAGCCCTCGGGAGGGAGGGAACACTGAAGCTTTCTTT
>TRBJ1-2|NA|TRBV5-6|NA
CASSPVGYGYTF
TGTGCCAGCAGCCCGGTGGGGTATGGCTACACCTTC
>TRBJ1-5|NA|TRBV28|NA
CASTNIGWTENQPQHF
TGTGCCAGCACAAATATCGGATGGACAGAAAATCAGCCCCAGCATTTT
>TRBJ2-1|once|TRBV4-3|NA
CASSASVMGGLYNEQFF
TGCGCCAGCAGCGCCTCGGTCATGGGGGGGCTCTACAATGAGCAGTTCTTC
>TRBJ2-1|NA|TRBV7-9|TRBD1
CASSFPGQGHNEQFF
TGTGCCAGCAGCTTTCCGGGACAGGGGCACAATGAGCAGTTCTTC
>TRBJ1-3|once|TRBV6-1|NA
CASSDITHSGNTIYF
TGTGCCAGCAGTGATATCACACACTCTGGAAACACCATATATTTT
>TRBJ2-7|NA|TRBV29-1|NA
CSVESEFSYEQYF
TGCAGCGTTGAGTCGGAATTCTCCTACGAGCAGTACTTC
>TRBJ2-3|NA|TRBV29-1|NA
CSVGAGATDTQYF
TGCAGCGTGGGGGCGGGGGCCACAGATACGCAGTATTTT
>TRBJ1-1|once|TRBV9|NA
CASSEGPGTEAFF
TGTGCCAGCAGTGAGGGTCCGGGAACTGAAGCTTTCTTT
>TRBJ2-1|NA|TRBV7-3|NA
CASGFYAYNEQFF
TGTGCCAGCGGGTTTTACGCCTACAATGAGCAGTTCTTC
>TRBJ1-5|NA|TRBV28|NA
CASSFAGFNQPQHF
TGTGCCAGCAGTTTTGCAGGTTTCAATCAGCCCCAGCATTTT
>TRBJ1-1|few|TRBV5-1|NA
CASSEGPDTEAFF
TGCGCCAGCAGCGAAGGTCCGGACACTGAAGCTTTCTTT
>TRBJ1-5|NA|TRBV28|NA
CASRPRGQGNQPQHF
TGTGCCAGCAGACCCCGGGGGCAGGGCAATCAGCCCCAGCATTTT